What follows is one T cell receptor (beta chain) and its context. How the authors handled the data: Reference gene primer amplification gave estimated nucleated cell counts. Sequencing was performed with immunoSEQ multiplex PCR; in TCRdb, only in-frame clones are kept and a portion is missing. V and J calls and clone size are those listed in that table; D and trimming were worked out from the DNA. The sample consists of roughly 87,000 clones, around four fifths of them appearing once. The source of the sample is a study of blood T cell repertoires in COVID-19. At the level of the study: Sites in the United States, Italy and Spain provided acute and convalescent COVID-19 samples. Sources were T cells, B-cell-depleted T cells, or PBMCs; the material itself was cDNA or gDNA.

There are 14 residues in the CDR3. Germline CDR1 is MNHEY and CDR2 is SVGAGI. V was pared by 7 bases and J by 2 bases, with 7 bases of the junction left unmatched. Material for sequencing was peripheral blood. The TCR comes from a woman in her seventies with acute or convalescent COVID-19. V usage is TRBV6-5 and J usage is TRBJ1-1; the match to TRBD1 covers 7 bases. CDR3 nucleotide sequence: TGTGCCAGCACCCTGCGACAGGGCAACACTGAAGCTTTCTTT. This translates into CASTLRQGNTEAFF.